Listed below are T cell receptor beta chains from one sample, sequenced in a study of blood T cell repertoires in COVID-19. Here immunoSEQ multiplex PCR was the method, and the copy in TCRdb shows in-frame clones only, minus some. The sample lists tens of thousands of clones, approximately 85% occurring once. Sequencing was done on a sample of peripheral blood. These receptors all come from a human donor in a cohort sampled during active COVID-19. CDR3s leave out the opening cysteine and the closing phenylalanine or tryptophan. D genes are given only for firm matches.

d_call v_call cdr3_aa
- TRBV27 ASRILMNTEAF
TRBD2 TRBV4-3 ASSQEASGGLSSYEQY
TRBD1 TRBV18 ASSPRTGHSNQPQH
TRBD1 TRBV6-4 ASSEQGGNQPQH
- TRBV5-6 ASSLGDYGYT
- TRBV19 ASSRGAGANVLT
- TRBV7-2 ASSSTGPLGNTEAF
- TRBV6-2/TRBV6-3 ASSYGHTNNEQF
TRBD1 TRBV10-3 AISGGQGRTEQY
TRBD1 TRBV6-6 ASSDTGGHGYT
TRBD1 TRBV6-9 ASSYPMDRPDPFNEAF
- TRBV2 ASTDGAEAF
- TRBV25-1 ASSESRAKNSPLH
- TRBV19 ASSIDLALLISGNTIY
- TRBV6-5 ASSYSGAGGTDTQY
TRBD1 TRBV4-1 ASSQPTGVNSPLH
- TRBV7-9 ASSAWTSNEQF
TRBD1 TRBV4-1 ASSQGRGIRNNSPLH
TRBD2 TRBV10-3 AISDSGEEQY
- TRBV6-1 ASSEAGNLREQY
- TRBV12-5 ASGLSGRSYEQY
- TRBV7-9 ASSLGPSTEAF
TRBD1 TRBV11-2 ASSPQTGLNYGYT
- TRBV13 ASPYIEKNEQY
TRBD1 TRBV7-8 ASSYRGSNEQF
TRBD1 TRBV7-2 ASSPRGSQPQH
TRBD1 TRBV20-1 SASRQGANYGYT
- TRBV2 ASSIQGISEKLF
- TRBV5-4 ASSNDRLNTEAF
- TRBV7-9 ASSLRFAEADTQY
- TRBV19 ASSIVGTGNTEAF
TRBD2 TRBV3-1/TRBV3-2 ASRRTSGGDYEQY
TRBD1 TRBV28 ASSSTPGQGEAF
TRBD1 TRBV6-1 ASSERDRGAYEQY
- TRBV27 ASTSNSRGLTDTQY
- TRBV5-8 ASSPSGSYNSPLH
TRBD1 TRBV6-5 ASTQGAMNTEAF
- TRBV23-1 ASSQRQGEY
- TRBV5-6 ASSLAGTANYGYT
TRBD1 TRBV6-6 ATTPGQGAPGNVLT
- TRBV18 ASSPGANSGSPLH
- TRBV30 AWSERVGELF
TRBD2 TRBV27 ASSRNSGGYEQY
TRBD2 TRBV5-4 ASSSGLAGTDTQY
TRBD2 TRBV10-3 ANMASGADTQY
- TRBV18 ASSPSPRGNTEAF
- TRBV10-3 AISESIDTEAF
TRBD1 TRBV6-6 ASRQTGGYEQY
TRBD1 TRBV7-2 ASSQENRGTDTQY
- TRBV20-1 SAFWTEQAF
- TRBV6-5 ASSYSVPPRGYGYT
- TRBV21-1 ASSKAAGGGTGELF
- TRBV20-1 SASPGSSGNQPQH
- TRBV12-3/TRBV12-4 ASRPGVGNTIY
- TRBV3-1/TRBV3-2 ASSQTSGNTGELF